Listed here is a single T cell receptor beta chain. The data belong to a study of T cells after yellow fever vaccination. The ends were cut back, 0 bases at V and 5 bases at J, with 7 bases in the middle. Germline V gene sequence: CDR1 SGHTA, CDR2 FQGNSA. The CDR3 is 14 amino acids. The authors made TCR cDNA by 5'RACE template switching, adding a universal primer site and UMIs. Each CDR3 protein gets one entry after TCRdb re-called the 5' RACE reads with MiXCR. The data hold approximately 550,000 distinct CDR3 sequences, with roughly 12% observed a single time. Sequenced here: PBMCs, sampled on the day of the yellow fever booster vaccination. The receptor comes from a man aged 25-40 years who received the YFV17D yellow fever vaccine. The V and J genes are TRBV7-2 and TRBJ2-2; possibly TRBD1 or TRBD2 for D (5 bases each). This CDR3 is CASSLAGPTGELFF. CDR3 DNA: TGTGCCAGCAGCTTAGCGGGACCTACCGGGGAGCTGTTTTTT.